One and the same sample provided the 15 T cell receptor beta chains below, sequenced in a study of OX40 agonist ivuxolimab in advanced cancers. Sequenced by immunoSEQ multiplex PCR; TCRdb stores in-frame clones only, minus some. Of 33,000 or so clones in the sample, more than 70% were seen once. Material: CD4+ or CD8+ T cells sorted from blood, obtained in a trial of the OX40 agonist ivuxolimab. All receptors derive from an adult with an advanced solid tumor such as melanoma, head and neck, liver or kidney cancer.

V usage is TRBV19 and J usage is TRBJ2-5; D ambiguous. V lost 5 bases and J 2 bases, leaving 6 bases between the germline ends. The CDR3 totals 12 residues. Looked up from germline, CDR1 is LNHDA and CDR2 is SQIVND (reference sequence). CDR3 sequence: CASSLLQETQYF. The CDR3 coding sequence is TGTGCCAGTAGTCTACTACAAGAGACCCAGTACTTC.

The chain uses TRBV5-5 and TRBJ1-5; D gene unclear. The CDR3 is 15 amino acids. V lost 0 bases to trimming and J lost 2 bases, with 9 bases between them. Germline values: CDR1 SGHKS, CDR2 YYEKEE (reference sequence). In DNA, the CDR3 is TGTGCCAGCAGCTTGGGATGGTGGGGCAATCAGCCCCAGCATTTT. It is translated as CASSLGWWGNQPQHF.

J is TRBJ1-2 and V is TRBV7-9; D call uncertain. The CDR3 consists of 15 residues. Germline CDR1 is SEHNR and CDR2 is FQNEAQ (reference sequence). The V gene lost 5 bases and the J gene lost 4 bases, with 17 bases spanning the gap. CDR3 bases: TGTGCCAGCAGCACTACAGAGACCTCTGGCTATGGCTACACCTTC. The encoded protein is CASSTTETSGYGYTF.

The rearrangement joins TRBV9 to TRBJ2-3, with D possibly TRBD2 on 5 matching bases. The V gene lost 0 bases and the J gene lost 4 bases, with 6 bases spanning the gap. The length of the CDR3 is 13 residues. The germline V gene has CDR1 SGDLS and CDR2 YYNGEE. The DNA for the CDR3 is TGTGCCAGCAGCGTAGCGGGATCAGATACGCAGTATTTT. Amino acid sequence: CASSVAGSDTQYF.

J is TRBJ2-7 and V is TRBV7-2; D is ambiguous. The germline V gene encodes CDR1 SGHTA and CDR2 FQGNSA. This CDR3 spans 14 amino acids. Between the trimmed V and J ends, which lost 3 bases and 4 bases, there was a span of 13 bases. CDR3 loop: CASSFSSSVYEQYF. The DNA of the CDR3 is TGTGCCAGCAGCTTCTCCTCCTCCGTTTACGAGCAGTACTTC.

The rearrangement links TRBV5-1 to TRBJ2-5, with 8 bases matching TRBD2. V shed 6 bases, J shed 3 bases, and the junction held 16 bases outside the gene matches. Germline V CDR1 and CDR2: SGHRS, YFSETQ. The CDR3 contains 17 residues. The CDR3, as DNA: TGCGCCAGCACCCGGGGGGTCGCGGGAGCGGGAGAAGAGACCCAGTACTTC. Translating gives CASTRGVAGAGEETQYF.

This chain connects TRBV15 to TRBJ2-1, with 10 bases matching TRBD2. Losses at the gene ends were 2 bases for V and 4 bases for J; bases not matched to a gene: 11. This CDR3 region has 18 residues. From germline, CDR1 is LNHNV and CDR2 YYDKDF (reference sequence). The CDR3 DNA is TGTGCCACCAGCAGAAACATCCCGACTAGCGGGTTTTACAATGAGCAGTTCTTC. This encodes CATSRNIPTSGFYNEQFF.

The rearrangement links TRBV7-9 to TRBJ2-2, with 9 bases fitting TRBD2. J gave up 4 bases and V 4 bases, and 4 bases lay outside the gene matches. The length of the CDR3 is 15 residues. Germline V gene sequence: CDR1 SEHNR, CDR2 FQNEAQ (reference sequence). In DNA, the CDR3 is TGTGCCAGCAGCTCCGGGACTAGCTTCACCGGGGAGCTGTTTTTT. Its protein is CASSSGTSFTGELFF.

V gene TRBV10-3 combines with J gene TRBJ1-1; D remains unclear. V shed 2 bases and J shed 6 bases, with 10 bases lying between them. Germline-derived CDR1 and CDR2 are ENHRY and SYGVKD. CDR3 size: 13 residues. CDR3 coding DNA: TGTGCCATCAGTGAGACATTGACGGCTGAAGCTTTCTTT. Protein product: CAISETLTAEAFF.

CDR3 sequence (DNA): TGTGCCAGAATCCGCCGGGCAGGGGCTAGCGGGAGGGTCCTGGAGTTCTTC. Protein sequence: CARIRRAGASGRVLEFF. This sequence joins TRBV28 and TRBJ2-1, with 12 bases matching TRBD2. V lost 9 bases and J lost 14; bases outside the gene matches: 23. Germline assignment: CDR1 MDHEN and CDR2 SYDVKM. The CDR3 consists of 17 residues.

CDR3 sequence reads: CASSVGQSSYNEQFF. CDR3 coding DNA: TGTGCCAGTAGTGTTGGGCAGAGCTCCTACAATGAGCAGTTCTTC. This chain joins TRBV19 and TRBJ2-1, with D unclear. CDR1 is LNHDA and CDR2 is SQIVND in the germline V gene (reference sequence). CDR3 size: 15 residues. With 5 bases removed from V and 0 bases from J, the gap between germline ends came to 11 bases.

This chain uses TRBV6-1 with TRBJ2-4, with D perhaps assigned TRBD1 or TRBD2 (5 bases each). The CDR3 length is 14 residues. Germline CDR1 reads MNHNS; CDR2 reads SASEGT. Trimming pared 2 bases from V and 6 bases from J, leaving 11 bases between. The DNA for the CDR3 is TGTGCCAGCAGTGAATCGGGGACCCTAAACATTCAGTACTTC. Translation gives CASSESGTLNIQYF.

There are a few counts of this clone. This chain uses TRBV29-1 with TRBJ1-3; no firm D call. This CDR3 is built from 14 residues. V was pared by 5 bases and J by 0 bases, with 11 bases between. Germline-derived CDR1 and CDR2 are SQVTM and ANQGSEA. The CDR3 loop is CSVSLPASGNTIYF. The CDR3 region has the DNA TGCAGCGTTAGCCTCCCGGCCTCTGGAAACACCATATATTTT.

This clone has only a few counts. The chain has TRBV19 and TRBJ1-5, with D perhaps matching TRBD1 (6 bases). Germline-derived CDR1 and CDR2 are LNHDA and SQIVND (reference sequence). V was clipped by 3 bases and J by 7 bases, with 19 bases between them. CDR3 length equals 16 residues. The CDR3 nucleotides are TGTGCCAGTAGTATGATCGGGGGTTTCAGGGGACAGCCCCAGCATTTT. This gives the protein CASSMIGGFRGQPQHF.

The chain carries TRBV7-2 and TRBJ2-1; 8 nucleotides match TRBD1. The CDR3 is 17 amino acids. Germline trimming cut 5 bases from V and 0 bases from J; bases unmatched to any gene: 9. Germline CDR1 is SGHTA and CDR2 is FQGNSA. In DNA, the CDR3 is TGTGCCAGCAGCCACGGACAGGGCTACCGCTCCTACAATGAGCAGTTCTTC. Translation gives CASSHGQGYRSYNEQFF.